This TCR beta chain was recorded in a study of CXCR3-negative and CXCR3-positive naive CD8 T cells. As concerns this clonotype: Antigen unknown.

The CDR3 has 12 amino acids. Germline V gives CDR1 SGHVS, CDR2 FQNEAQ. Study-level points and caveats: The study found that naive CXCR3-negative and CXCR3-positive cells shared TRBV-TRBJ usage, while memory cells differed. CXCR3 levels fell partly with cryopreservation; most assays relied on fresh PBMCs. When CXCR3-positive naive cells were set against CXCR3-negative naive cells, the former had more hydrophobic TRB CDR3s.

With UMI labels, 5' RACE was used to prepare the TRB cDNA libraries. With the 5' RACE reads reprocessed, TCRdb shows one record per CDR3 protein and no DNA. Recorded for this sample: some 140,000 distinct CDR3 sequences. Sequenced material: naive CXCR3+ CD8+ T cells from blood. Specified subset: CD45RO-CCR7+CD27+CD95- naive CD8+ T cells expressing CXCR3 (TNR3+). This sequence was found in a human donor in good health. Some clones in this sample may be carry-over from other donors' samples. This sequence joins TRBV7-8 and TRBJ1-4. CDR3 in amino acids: CASSYNNEKLFF.